This TCR beta chain emerged from a study of blood T cells in healthy people across ages. Points from the study as a whole: Reliance upon unsorted PBMCs precluded definitive naive versus antigen-experienced comparison. Measured against age, TCR beta diversity per million T cells decreased in a roughly linear manner. Estimates of total diversity, which came from one million sequenced T cells, were considered to be underestimates.

Together with a sample-barcoded 5' primer, a J-beta primer mix was included in a second PCR lasting about 7 to 12 cycles. CDR3-containing paired-end reads numbering at least 2.5 million came from each sample. TCRdb processed the 5' RACE reads anew with MiXCR; each CDR3 protein has one entry. The sample carries some 640,000 distinct CDR3 sequences, 45% to 50% recorded once. As regards this clonotype: Antigen: not known.

This receptor was identified in a woman aged 60-75 years in good health. The sample was blood.

The CDR3 sequence: CASSDDRGSPLHF. DNA of the CDR3: TGTGCCAGCAGTGACGACAGGGGTTCACCCCTCCACTTT. The chain is built from TRBV25-1 and TRBJ1-6, with 8 bases aligning to TRBD1. The CDR3 runs to 13 residues. Germline CDR1 reads MGHDK; CDR2 reads SYGVNS. V lost 3 bases and J lost 9; bases outside the gene matches: 1.